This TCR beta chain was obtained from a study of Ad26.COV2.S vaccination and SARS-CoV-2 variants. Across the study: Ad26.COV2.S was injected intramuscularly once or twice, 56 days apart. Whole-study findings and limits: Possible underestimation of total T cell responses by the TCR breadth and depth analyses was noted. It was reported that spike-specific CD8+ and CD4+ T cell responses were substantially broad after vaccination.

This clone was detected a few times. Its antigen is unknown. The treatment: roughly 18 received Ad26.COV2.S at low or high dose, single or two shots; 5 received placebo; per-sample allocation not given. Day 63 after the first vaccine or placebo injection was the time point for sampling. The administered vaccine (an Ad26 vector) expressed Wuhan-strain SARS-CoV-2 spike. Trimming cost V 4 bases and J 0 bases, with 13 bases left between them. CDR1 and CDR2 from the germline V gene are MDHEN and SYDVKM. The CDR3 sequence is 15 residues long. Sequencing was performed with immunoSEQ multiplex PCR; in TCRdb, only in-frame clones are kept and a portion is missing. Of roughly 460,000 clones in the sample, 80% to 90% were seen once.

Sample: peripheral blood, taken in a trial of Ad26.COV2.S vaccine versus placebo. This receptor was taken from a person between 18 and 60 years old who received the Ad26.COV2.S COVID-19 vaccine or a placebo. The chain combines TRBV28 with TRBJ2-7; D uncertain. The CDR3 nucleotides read TGTGCCAGCAGTTCCCTACACCTAAGCTCCTACGAGCAGTACTTC. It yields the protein CASSSLHLSSYEQYF.